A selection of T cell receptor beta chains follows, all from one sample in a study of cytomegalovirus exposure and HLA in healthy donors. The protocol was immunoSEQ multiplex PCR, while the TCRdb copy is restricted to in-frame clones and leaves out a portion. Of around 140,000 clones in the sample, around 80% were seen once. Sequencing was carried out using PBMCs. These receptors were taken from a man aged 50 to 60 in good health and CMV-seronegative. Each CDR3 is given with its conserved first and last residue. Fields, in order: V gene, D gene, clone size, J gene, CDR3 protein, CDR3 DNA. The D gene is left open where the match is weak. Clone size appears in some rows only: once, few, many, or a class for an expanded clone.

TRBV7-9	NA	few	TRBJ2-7	CASSLVADSYEQYF	TGTGCCAGCAGCTTAGTAGCAGACTCCTACGAGCAGTACTTC
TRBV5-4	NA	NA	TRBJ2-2	CASSSTLLAGQNTGELFF	TGTGCCAGCAGCTCAACCCTCCTCGCGGGGCAGAACACCGGGGAGCTGTTTTTT
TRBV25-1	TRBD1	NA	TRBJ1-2	CASSHDRANYGYTF	TGTGCCAGCAGTCACGACAGGGCAAACTATGGCTACACCTTC
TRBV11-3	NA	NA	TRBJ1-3	CASSLSGSGNTIYF	TGTGCCAGCAGCCTAAGCGGCTCTGGAAACACCATATATTTT
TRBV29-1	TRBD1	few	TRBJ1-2	CSVDGWDRGPNGYTF	TGCAGCGTTGACGGCTGGGACAGGGGGCCAAATGGCTACACCTTC
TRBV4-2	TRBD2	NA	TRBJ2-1	CASSQESSGRQYNEQFF	TGTGCCAGCAGCCAAGAAAGTAGCGGGAGACAATACAATGAGCAGTTCTTC
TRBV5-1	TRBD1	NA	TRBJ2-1	CASSSGQGGPDEQFF	TGCGCCAGCAGCTCGGGACAGGGGGGGCCGGATGAGCAGTTCTTC
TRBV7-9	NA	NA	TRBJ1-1	CSSSLVRDEAFF	TGTTCCAGCAGCTTAGTTCGGGATGAAGCTTTCTTT
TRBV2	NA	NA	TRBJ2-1	CASKLWGVGLTEQFF	TGTGCCAGCAAACTCTGGGGCGTCGGGCTAACTGAGCAGTTCTTC
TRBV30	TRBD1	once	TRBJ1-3	CAWNPGQGGNTIYF	TGTGCCTGGAACCCGGGACAGGGGGGAAACACCATATATTTT
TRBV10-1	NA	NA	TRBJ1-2	CASSDYNYGYTF	TGCGCCAGCAGTGACTATAACTATGGCTACACCTTC
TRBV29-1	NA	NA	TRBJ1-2	CSVEPKPTFNYGYTF	TGCAGCGTTGAACCTAAACCGACTTTTAACTATGGCTACACCTTC
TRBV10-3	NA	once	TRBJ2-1	CAFGTYNEQFF	TGTGCCTTCGGGACTTACAATGAGCAGTTCTTC
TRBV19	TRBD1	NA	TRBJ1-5	CASTRETGWSPQHF	TGTGCCAGTACCAGGGAGACAGGGTGGTCGCCCCAGCATTTT
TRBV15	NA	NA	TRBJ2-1	CATSRGIDTNSYNEQFF	TGTGCCACCAGCAGAGGGATCGACACGAACTCCTACAATGAGCAGTTCTTC
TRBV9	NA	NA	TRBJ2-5	CASSPRDFQETQYF	TGTGCCAGCAGCCCAAGGGACTTCCAAGAGACCCAGTACTTC
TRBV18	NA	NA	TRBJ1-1	CASSLYTNRDTEAFF	TGTGCCAGCTCACTTTACACGAACAGGGACACTGAAGCTTTCTTT
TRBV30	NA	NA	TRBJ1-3	CAWSVRMPSGNTIYF	TGTGCCTGGAGTGTGCGGATGCCCTCTGGAAACACCATATATTTT
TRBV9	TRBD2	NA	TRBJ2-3	CASSIGLAGGPDTQYF	TGTGCCAGCAGCATTGGACTAGCGGGAGGGCCCGATACGCAGTATTTT
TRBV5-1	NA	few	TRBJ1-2	CASSRGRLGEDGYTF	TGCGCCAGCAGCCGAGGGCGGTTAGGTGAGGATGGCTACACCTTC
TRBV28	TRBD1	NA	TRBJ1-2	CASSSSWTGDYGYTF	TGTGCCAGCAGTTCCTCGTGGACAGGGGACTATGGCTACACCTTC
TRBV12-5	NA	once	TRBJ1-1	CASGFGMNTEAFF	TGTGCTAGTGGTTTCGGTATGAACACTGAAGCTTTCTTT
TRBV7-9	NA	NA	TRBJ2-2	CASSLGGGRSGELFF	TGTGCCAGCAGCTTAGGGGGGGGGCGTTCCGGGGAGCTGTTTTTT
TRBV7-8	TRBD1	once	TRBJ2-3	CASSYNRGSGDTQYF	TGTGCCAGCAGCTACAACAGGGGGTCGGGAGATACGCAGTATTTT
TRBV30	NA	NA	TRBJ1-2	CAWGIQESYGYTF	TGTGCCTGGGGGATACAGGAGAGCTATGGCTACACCTTC
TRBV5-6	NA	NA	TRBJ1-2	CASSYEQGSYYGYTF	TGTGCCAGCAGCTACGAACAGGGCTCCTACTATGGCTACACCTTC
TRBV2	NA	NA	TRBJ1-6	CASRDSRNSPLHF	TGTGCCAGCAGGGACAGTAGGAATTCACCCCTCCACTTT
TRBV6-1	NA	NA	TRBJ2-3	CASSGGQKMADTQYF	TGTGCCAGCAGTGGCGGACAAAAGATGGCAGATACGCAGTATTTT
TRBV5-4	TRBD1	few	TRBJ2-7	CASSNRGYTYEQYF	TGTGCCAGCAGCAACAGGGGCTACACCTACGAGCAGTACTTC
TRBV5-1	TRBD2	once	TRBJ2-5	CASSLVGGWTETQYF	TGCGCCAGCAGCTTGGTGGGGGGGTGGACGGAGACCCAGTACTTC
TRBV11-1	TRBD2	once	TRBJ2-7	CASSWLPRSLAGVEQYF	TGTGCCAGCAGCTGGTTACCCCGGTCACTAGCGGGAGTCGAGCAGTACTTC
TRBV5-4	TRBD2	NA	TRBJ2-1	CASSNELAGGINEQFF	TGTGCCAGCAGCAATGAACTAGCGGGAGGGATAAATGAGCAGTTCTTC
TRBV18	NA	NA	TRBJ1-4	CASSLLNEKLFF	TGTGCCAGCTCACTCCTCAATGAAAAACTGTTTTTT
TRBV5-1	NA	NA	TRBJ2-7	CASSVSGTTPGEQYF	TGCGCCAGCAGCGTCTCCGGGACAACACCTGGCGAGCAGTACTTC
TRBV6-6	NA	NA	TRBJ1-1	CASSWGLEAPNTEAFF	TGTGCCAGCAGTTGGGGACTCGAGGCCCCGAACACTGAAGCTTTCTTT
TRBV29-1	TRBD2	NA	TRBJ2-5	CSVARLAEETQYF	TGCAGCGTCGCTCGACTAGCGGAAGAGACCCAGTACTTC
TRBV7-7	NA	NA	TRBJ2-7	CASSFAGSYEQYF	TGTGCCAGCAGCTTCGCCGGGAGCTACGAGCAGTACTTC
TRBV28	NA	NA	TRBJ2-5	CASSLLGQPKTQYF	TGTGCCAGCAGTTTATTGGGACAACCTAAGACCCAGTACTTC
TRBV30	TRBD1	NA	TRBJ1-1	CAWSVGKDRDLFMNTEAFF	TGTGCCTGGAGTGTGGGGAAAGACAGGGACCTGTTCATGAACACTGAAGCTTTCTTT
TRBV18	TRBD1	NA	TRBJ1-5	CASSLGQGIQPQHF	TGTGCCAGCTCGCTGGGACAGGGAATACAGCCCCAGCATTTT
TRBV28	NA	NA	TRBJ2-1	CASSPVGGQGLHNEQFF	TGTGCCAGCAGTCCAGTGGGGGGGCAGGGGCTACACAATGAGCAGTTCTTC
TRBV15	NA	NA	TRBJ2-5	CATSREQAREETQYF	TGTGCCACCAGCAGAGAGCAAGCGCGGGAAGAGACCCAGTACTTC
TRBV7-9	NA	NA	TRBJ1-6	CASSFFGTPQSNSPLHF	TGTGCCAGCAGCTTCTTTGGGACACCCCAGTCTAATTCACCCCTCCACTTT
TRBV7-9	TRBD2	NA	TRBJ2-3	CASSFESGGAGLDTQYF	TGTGCCAGCAGCTTTGAAAGCGGGGGGGCCGGGTTGGATACGCAGTATTTT
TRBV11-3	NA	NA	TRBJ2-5	CASSKTSWEGAQYF	TGTGCCAGCAGCAAAACTAGCTGGGAAGGGGCCCAGTACTTC
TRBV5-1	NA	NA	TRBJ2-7	CASSLGSGGTSYEQYF	TGCGCCAGCAGCTTGGGTAGCGGCGGGACCTCCTACGAGCAGTACTTC